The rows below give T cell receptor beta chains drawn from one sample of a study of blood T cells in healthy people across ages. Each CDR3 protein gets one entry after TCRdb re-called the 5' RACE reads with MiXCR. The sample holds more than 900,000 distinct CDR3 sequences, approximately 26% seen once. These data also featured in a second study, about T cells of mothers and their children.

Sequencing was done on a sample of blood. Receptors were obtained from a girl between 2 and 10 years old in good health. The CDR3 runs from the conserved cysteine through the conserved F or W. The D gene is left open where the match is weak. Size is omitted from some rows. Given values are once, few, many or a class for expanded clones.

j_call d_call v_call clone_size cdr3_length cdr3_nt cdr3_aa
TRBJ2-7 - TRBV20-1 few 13 TGCAGTGCTTGGGTCTTGAACTCCTACGAGCAGTACTTC CSAWVLNSYEQYF
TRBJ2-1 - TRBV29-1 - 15 TGCAGCGTTGAAGATCCAGGCAGTCGAAGAAATGAGCAGTTCTTC CSVEDPGSRRNEQFF
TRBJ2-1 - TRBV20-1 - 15 TGCAGTGCTAGATCCGACGGGGACCTGGGCGATGAGCAGTTCTTC CSARSDGDLGDEQFF
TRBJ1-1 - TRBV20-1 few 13 TGCAGTGCTCCTAATCCAGGGTACACTGAAGCTTTCTTT CSAPNPGYTEAFF
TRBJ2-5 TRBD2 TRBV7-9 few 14 TGTGCCAGCAGCTTAGTGCTAGCGGTGGAGACCCAGTACTTC CASSLVLAVETQYF
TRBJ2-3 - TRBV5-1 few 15 TGCGCCAGCAGCTCGGGACTCACCCTCGCAGATACGCAGTATTTT CASSSGLTLADTQYF
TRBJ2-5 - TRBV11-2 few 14 TGTGCCAGCAGCGCACCACAGGTTTGGGAGACCCAGTACTTC CASSAPQVWETQYF
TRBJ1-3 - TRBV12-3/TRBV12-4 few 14 TGTGCCAGCAGTTTAGTTTACAGGAGCAACACCATATATTTT CASSLVYRSNTIYF
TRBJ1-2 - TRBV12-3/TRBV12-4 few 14 TGTGCCAGCAGCCGGACACCGGAGGACTATGGCTACACCTTC CASSRTPEDYGYTF
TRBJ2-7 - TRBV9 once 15 TGTGCCAGCAGCGTGGACTGGACAGTTTCCTACGAGCAGTACTTC CASSVDWTVSYEQYF
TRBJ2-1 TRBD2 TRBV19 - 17 TGTGCCAGTAGTATCGTTCTCTTGACTAGCGGGAGCGATGAGCAGTTCTTC CASSIVLLTSGSDEQFF
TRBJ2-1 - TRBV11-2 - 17 TGTGCCAGCAGCTCCGCCGCAGGGGGAGCGGGCAGCAATGAGCAGTTCTTC CASSSAAGGAGSNEQFF
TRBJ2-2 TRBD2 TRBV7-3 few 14 TGTGCCAGCCGCCTAGCGGGAGAAGTCGGGGAGCTGTTTTTT CASRLAGEVGELFF
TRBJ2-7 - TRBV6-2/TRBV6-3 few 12 TGTGCCAGCAGTTACTTCGGATACGAGCAGTACTTC CASSYFGYEQYF
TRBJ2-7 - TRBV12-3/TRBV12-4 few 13 TGTGCCAGCATTCTGGACGGCGCCTACGAGCAGTACTTC CASILDGAYEQYF
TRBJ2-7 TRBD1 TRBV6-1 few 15 TGTGCCAGCAGAACGGGCCGAGGACAGGGGAGCGAGCAGTACTTC CASRTGRGQGSEQYF
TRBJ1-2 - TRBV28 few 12 TGTGCCAGCGGGCCGCATGGCTATGGCTACACCTTC CASGPHGYGYTF
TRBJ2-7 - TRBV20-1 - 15 TGCAGTGCTAGAGAGAGGCAGGCAGGGCACTACGAGCAGTACTTC CSARERQAGHYEQYF